Below, 15 T cell receptor beta chains from the same sample are listed, as sequenced in a study of post-analysis software for immune sequencing data (dated by TCRdb to between 2015 and 2017). Library preparation employed PCR. For sequencing, an Illumina HiSeq 2500 was employed. To reduce PCR and sequencing biases, unique molecular identifiers were built into the TCR beta cDNA libraries. The public sequencing data were trimmed at Q25 with fastp and processed into clonotypes with MiXCR by TCRdb, which kept only in-frame beta chains. Every CDR3 protein is listed once, alongside the most common genes and DNA of its rows. For this sample there are roughly 800,000 distinct CDR3 sequences; 46% appear just once. The ten largest account for over 4.5% of the sample. Study-level results and caveats: Significantly higher frequencies in patients than in controls were found for a handful of TRBV segments, including TRBV5-6, TRBV5-1 and TRBV20-1.

The antigens for these receptors are not known. The specimen sequenced was blood. Receptor source: a girl between 10 and 17 years old with multiple sclerosis.

The CDR3 DNA is TGTGCCAGCAGTCCCCAGATGGTAGGGGGCTACGAGCAGTACTTC. Its protein is CASSPQMVGGYEQYF. The rearrangement joins TRBV2 to TRBJ2-7; a possible D gene is TRBD1 (6 bases). Germline CDR1 is SNHLY and CDR2 is FYNNEI. Deletions cut 5 bases from V and 3 bases from J, with 17 bases between. This CDR3 comprises 15 residues.

This clonotype has a count of ten or more. The J gene is TRBJ1-2, the V gene TRBV6-5; D gene uncertain. This CDR3 is 12 amino acids long. Germline CDR1 is MNHEY and CDR2 is SVGAGI. V was pared by 2 bases and J by 8 bases, with 9 bases between. The CDR3 sequence: CASSYVGGGYTF. CDR3 DNA sequence: TGTGCCAGCAGTTACGTGGGAGGCGGCTACACCTTC.

The chain couples TRBV29-1 to TRBJ2-1; D possibly matches TRBD1 or TRBD2 (5 bases each). The last part of the DNA fits TRBJ2-7 better; the J call may be wrong. Germline lookup yields CDR1 SQVTM and CDR2 ANQGSEA. This CDR3 is built from 12 residues. CDR3: CSVAGTYNEQYF. CDR3 bases: TGCAGCGTTGCCGGGACCTACAATGAGCAGTACTTC.

The rearrangement joins TRBV7-3 to TRBJ1-6; TRBD1 agrees at 7 bases. The CDR3 contains 15 residues. V trimming: 4 bases; J trimming: 10 bases; junction bases outside the gene matches: 10. CDR1 SGHTA and CDR2 FQGTGA come from the germline V gene. This chain's CDR3 is CASSSSADRNSPLHF. The CDR3 DNA reads as TGTGCCAGCAGCTCTTCGGCGGACAGGAACTCACCCCTCCACTTT.

V is TRBV28 and J is TRBJ2-6, with D unclear. The CDR3 loop spans 14 amino acids. V shed 5 bases and J shed 3 bases, with 8 bases lying between them. The germline V gene has CDR1 MDHEN and CDR2 SYDVKM. For the CDR3, the DNA is TGTGCCAGCAGTGCCGTTGGTGGGGCCAACGTCCTGACTTTC. Residues: CASSAVGGANVLTF.

This clonotype has only a few counts. This chain links TRBV6-1 with TRBJ2-6; D not resolved. The CDR3 loop spans 17 amino acids. Germline CDR1 and CDR2: MNHNS and SASEGT. The V end was cut by 2 bases, the J end by 5 bases, with 16 bases between. CDR3 loop: CASSETPVGVWANVLTF. CDR3 in DNA: TGTGCCAGCAGTGAAACCCCCGTCGGAGTCTGGGCCAACGTCCTGACTTTC.

J is TRBJ2-7 and V is TRBV6-5; 7 bases are a match to TRBD1. Per germline, CDR1 MNHEY and CDR2 SVGAGI. Trimming took 0 bases from V and 4 from J; bases not matched to a gene: 18. CDR3 length: 19 amino acids. CDR3 residues: CASSYSGQALVRGMYEQYF. In DNA, the CDR3 is TGTGCCAGCAGTTACTCCGGACAGGCTCTCGTCCGAGGGATGTACGAGCAGTACTTC.

The table lists this clonotype with a few counts. V gene TRBV20-1 combines with J gene TRBJ2-5; 12 nucleotides line up with TRBD2. The CDR3 loop spans 13 amino acids. Per the germline V gene, CDR1 is DFQATT and CDR2 is SNEGSKA (reference sequence). The CDR3 loop is CSARLAGVETQYF. Written as DNA, the CDR3 is TGCAGCGCTCGACTAGCGGGAGTCGAGACCCAGTACTTC.

This clonotype was found a few times. The V and J genes are TRBV3-1 and TRBJ2-1; D gene uncertain. Between the trimmed V and J ends, which lost 3 bases and 2 bases, there was a span of 11 bases. The CDR3 has 15 residues. Looked up from germline, CDR1 is LGHDT and CDR2 is YNNKEL (reference sequence). For the CDR3, the DNA is TGTGCCAGCAGCCAGACCCGCTGGGCCTACAATGAGCAGTTCTTC. Translation: CASSQTRWAYNEQFF.

V usage is TRBV6-5 and J usage is TRBJ1-1; no definite D call. The ends were cut back, 2 bases at V and 2 bases at J, with 12 bases in the middle. CDR3 length: 15 amino acids. Germline loops: CDR1 MNHEY, CDR2 SVGAGI. CDR3 sequence: CASSYGRGTNTEAFF. The CDR3, as DNA: TGTGCCAGCAGTTACGGGCGTGGCACCAACACTGAAGCTTTCTTT.

This clonotype came up once. The chain links TRBV27 to TRBJ2-4, with a possible D match to TRBD2 (6 bases). CDR1 is MNHEY, CDR2 SMNVEV, per germline (reference sequence). V lost 7 bases and J lost 13, with 17 bases in between. CDR3 length equals 12 residues. The CDR3 nucleotides read TGTGCCAGCACCTCGGGAGTGGAAGGGCAGTACTTC. This gives the protein CASTSGVEGQYF.

This clonotype was found a few times. V and J are TRBV6-6 and TRBJ1-2; 7 nucleotides agree with TRBD1. With V trimmed by 7 bases and J by 4 bases, 12 bases remained unmatched. Germline lookup yields CDR1 MNHNY and CDR2 SVGAGI (reference sequence). The CDR3 runs 15 residues. CDR3 DNA: TGTGCCAGCACCCCCATGACAGGGTGGGTCTATGGCTACACCTTC. Translating gives CASTPMTGWVYGYTF.

The chain employs TRBV7-2 and TRBJ2-1, with 8 bases fitting TRBD2. CDR1 is SGHTA and CDR2 is FQGNSA in the germline V gene. After removal of 11 bases from V and 8 bases from J, the junction contained 14 bases not matched to a gene. The CDR3 contains 14 residues. The CDR3 DNA sequence: TGTGCCTCTAAACCGGGAGGGTTTGGGGATGAGCAGTTCTTC. This translates into CASKPGGFGDEQFF.

The rearrangement uses TRBV10-2 and TRBJ2-3; 7 nucleotides line up with TRBD2. This CDR3 spans 14 amino acids. Unmatched junction bases numbered 8, after V lost 6 bases and J lost 5 bases. CDR1 and CDR2 (germline): WSHSY, SAAADI. The CDR3 protein is CASRSGISGDTQYF. CDR3 nucleotide sequence: TGCGCCAGCAGGAGCGGGATAAGTGGAGATACGCAGTATTTT.

This clonotype was recorded only once. V is TRBV20-1 and J is TRBJ2-2; TRBD1 matches at 8 bases. J was trimmed by 8 bases and V by 2 bases; bases with no gene match: 7. In germline, CDR1 is DFQATT, CDR2 SNEGSKA (reference sequence). The CDR3 runs 14 residues. The DNA of the CDR3 is TGCAGTGCTAGAACCTGGACAGGGTCGGGGGAGCTGTTTTTT. Its protein product is CSARTWTGSGELFF.